This TCR beta chain was documented in a study of OX40 agonist ivuxolimab in advanced cancers. Study as a whole: Three patients, one with hepatocellular carcinoma and two with cutaneous melanoma, achieved partial responses. Study-wide results and caveats: Within 6 weeks, CD4+ and CD8+ blood T cells expanded clonally at 0.1 to 3.0 mg/kg. Antigen specificity remained undetermined for the expanded peripheral T cells.

Sequencing was performed with immunoSEQ multiplex PCR; in TCRdb, only in-frame clones are kept and a portion is missing. The sample shows just over 20,000 clones, more than 75% of them seen only once. Autoimmune disease history or systemic immunosuppression led to patient exclusion. V shed 0 bases, J shed 5 bases, and the junction held 8 bases outside the gene matches. This CDR3 contains 17 residues. Germline values: CDR1 LGHNA, CDR2 YNFKEQ. About this clone itself: The antigen is unknown.

The source of this sequence is an adult with an advanced solid tumor such as melanoma, head and neck, liver or kidney cancer. The sequencing used CD4+ or CD8+ T cells sorted from blood, collected in a trial of the OX40 agonist ivuxolimab. The rearrangement links TRBV4-2 to TRBJ2-3; 10 positions match TRBD2. CDR3: CASSQDLAGAGVDTQYF. CDR3 DNA: TGTGCCAGCAGCCAAGATCTAGCGGGGGCCGGGGTAGATACGCAGTATTTT.